The clone carrying this TCR beta chain was recorded at least ten times. No antigen is known for it. The sample originates from a study of T cells in Graves' hyperthyroidism and ophthalmopathy. Study-level findings and limits: Most thyroid clonotypes that were expanded above 0.001 also turned up in blood. Before onset, by a median of approximately 6.8 months, the model predicted ophthalmopathy.

Not enrolled were patients with uncontrolled infection, other autoimmune disease, pregnancy or lactation. The length of the CDR3 is 16 residues. Germline CDR1 reads SGHTA; CDR2 reads FQGNSA. The V segment lost 2 bases and the J segment 0 bases; nucleotides outside the gene matches: 5. Researchers took RNA transcripts and amplified the TCR beta CDR3 regions from them. RT-PCR in the first round (using the HTBI primer set) targeted the TCR CDR3. TCRdb re-derived calls from the multiplex PCR reads in MiXCR, one entry per CDR3 protein. The sample includes fewer than 750,000 distinct CDR3 sequences, roughly 14% of them seen just once.

This TCR came from a woman aged 40-49 years with Graves' ophthalmopathy. Sequencing was performed on blood. The V call is TRBV7-2, the J call TRBJ2-5, with 8 bases matching TRBD2. DNA for the CDR3: TGTGCCAGCAGCTTATTTGGTAGCGGGAACCAAGAGACCCAGTACTTC. Its translation is CASSLFGSGNQETQYF.